These 28 T cell receptor beta chains were all obtained from the same sample, sequenced in a study of blood T cell repertoires in COVID-19. TCRdb keeps only in-frame clones here, not all; method: immunoSEQ multiplex PCR. The sample lists around 230,000 clones, about nine tenths occurring once. Sequencing was done on a sample of PBMCs or T cells enriched from blood (not recorded which). Receptor source: a woman aged 40 to 50 with acute COVID-19.

The chain links TRBV7-2 to TRBJ1-1; D uncertain. V was shortened by 5 bases and J by 3 bases, with 16 bases between the two germline ends. Germline loops: CDR1 SGHTA, CDR2 FQGNSA. CDR3 length: 15 amino acids. The CDR3 region has the DNA TGTGCCAGCAGCCCAAAGGAGGGTAGGGACACTGAAGCTTTCTTT. Amino acids: CASSPKEGRDTEAFF.

The V call is TRBV3-1 (or the pseudogene TRBV3-2), the J call TRBJ1-3; D gene ambiguous. The ends were cut back, 2 bases at V and 4 bases at J, with 6 bases in the middle. Germline CDR1 LGHDT, CDR2 YNNKEL (reference sequence). CDR3 length: 13 amino acids. CDR3 amino acids: CASSQILGNTIYF. CDR3 DNA: TGTGCCAGCAGCCAAATACTCGGAAACACCATATATTTT.

Worth noting for this clone: One end of the junction is discordant with germline, which a read error may explain. The rearrangement joins TRBV7-6 to TRBJ1-1; D not resolved. Looked up from germline, CDR1 is SGHVS and CDR2 is FNYEAQ. The CDR3 has 9 residues. The CDR3 DNA sequence: TGTGCCAGCAGCTTGGACTCTCTCTTT. Residues: CASSLDSLF.

The genes are TRBV9 and TRBJ2-5; 8 positions match TRBD2. CDR3 length: 15 residues. J was trimmed by 5 bases and V by 4 bases; bases with no gene match: 10. Germline V gene lookup returns CDR1 SGDLS and CDR2 YYNGEE. The DNA of the CDR3 is TGTGCCAGCAGCTCCCGAGGCGGGGGGCGGGAGACCCAGTACTTC. Amino acids: CASSSRGGGRETQYF.

The V and J genes are TRBV5-1 and TRBJ1-4, with TRBD1 matching 7 bases. CDR1 SGHRS and CDR2 YFSETQ come from the germline V gene. Losses at the gene ends were 0 bases for V and 0 bases for J; bases not matched to a gene: 2. The CDR3 runs to 16 residues. CDR3 DNA sequence: TGCGCCAGCAGCTTGGGGGGGACAGCAACTAATGAAAAACTGTTTTTT. Amino acids: CASSLGGTATNEKLFF.

This chain uses TRBV19 with TRBJ1-1; no clear D gene. The CDR3 consists of 15 residues. Per germline, CDR1 LNHDA and CDR2 SQIVND (reference sequence). The germline V and J ends were trimmed by 4 bases and 2 bases, with 14 bases remaining between them. CDR3 DNA sequence: TGTGCCAGTAGTAGGGAGTGGATGGCTAACACTGAAGCTTTCTTT. Its protein is CASSREWMANTEAFF.

The chain links TRBV7-2 to TRBJ1-2; possible D gene TRBD1, 5 bases. Germline CDR1 SGHTA, CDR2 FQGNSA. Trimming left V 4 bases short and J 4 bases short, with 13 bases between. This CDR3 has 14 amino acids. CDR3 sequence (DNA): TGTGCCAGCAGCTCATCAGGGTCCATCTATGGCTACACCTTC. Its protein is CASSSSGSIYGYTF.

The chain uses TRBV19 and TRBJ1-5; D gene ambiguous. Per the germline V gene, CDR1 is LNHDA and CDR2 is SQIVND (reference sequence). V was pared by 0 bases and J by 7 bases, with 22 bases between. The CDR3 spans 18 residues. CDR3 sequence (DNA): TGTGCCAGTAGTATAGAGTCGGTGGGCATAATAACACGCCAGCCCCAGCATTTT. Translation: CASSIESVGIITRQPQHF.

The chain links TRBV7-2 to TRBJ2-1, with 11 bases matching TRBD2. This CDR3 comprises 17 residues. The germline CDR1 and CDR2 sequences are SGHTA and FQGNSA. V shed 5 bases and J 3 bases; nucleotides not matched to a gene: 9. CDR3 loop: CASSVRSTSGGYNEQFF. Written as DNA, the CDR3 is TGTGCCAGCAGCGTACGATCAACTAGCGGGGGCTACAATGAGCAGTTCTTC.

The rearrangement joins TRBV6-6 to TRBJ2-2; 9 bases map to TRBD1. CDR1 and CDR2 from the germline V gene are MNHNY and SVGAGI (reference sequence). The CDR3 is made up of 15 amino acids. J lost 7 bases, V lost 4 bases, and 7 bases had no gene match. Here the CDR3 DNA reads TGTGCCAGCAGTTCCGGGACAGGGTATCACGGGGAGCTGTTTTTT. It translates to CASSSGTGYHGELFF.

The chain is built from TRBV9 and TRBJ1-6; 8 bases agree with TRBD1. The trim removed 4 bases at V and 1 base at J, leaving 10 bases unmatched. CDR1 SGDLS and CDR2 YYNGEE come from the germline V gene. This CDR3 is built from 18 residues. The CDR3 loop reads CASSPRQGSGSYNSPLHF. The CDR3, as DNA: TGTGCCAGCAGCCCTCGACAGGGGTCGGGGTCCTATAATTCACCCCTCCACTTT. Using reference TRBV9 and TRBJ1-6 for the parts outside the CDR3, the full variable domain is DSGVTQTPKHLITATGQRVTLRCSPRSGDLSVYWYQQSLDQGLQFLIQYYNGEERAKGNILERFSAQQFPDLHSELNLSSLELGDSALYFCASSPRQGSGSYNSPLHFGNGTRLTVT.

The chain links TRBV7-2 to TRBJ1-6; TRBD1 matches at 7 bases. After removal of 3 bases from V and 8 bases from J, the junction contained 4 bases not matched to a gene. CDR3 length: 14 amino acids. CDR1 and CDR2 from the germline V gene are SGHTA and FQGNSA. The CDR3, as DNA: TGTGCCAGCAGCTTGGGACAGAGATATTCACCCCTCCACTTT. Its translation is CASSLGQRYSPLHF.

The chain employs TRBV9 and TRBJ1-1; D uncertain. The V gene lost 0 bases and the J gene lost 6 bases, with 15 bases spanning the gap. The CDR3 extends over 15 amino acids. Per germline, CDR1 SGDLS and CDR2 YYNGEE. CDR3 region: CASSVGRFGGAEAFF. CDR3 DNA sequence: TGTGCCAGCAGCGTAGGAAGATTTGGCGGGGCTGAAGCTTTCTTT. The full variable domain, rest sourced from reference TRBV9 and TRBJ1-1, is DSGVTQTPKHLITATGQRVTLRCSPRSGDLSVYWYQQSLDQGLQFLIQYYNGEERAKGNILERFSAQQFPDLHSELNLSSLELGDSALYFCASSVGRFGGAEAFFGQGTRLTVV.

The gene calls are TRBV7-2 and TRBJ2-2, with D tentatively TRBD1 (6 bases). This CDR3 spans 15 amino acids. Per the germline V gene, CDR1 is SGHTA and CDR2 is FQGNSA. V lost 1 base and J 3 bases, leaving 9 bases between the germline ends. CDR3 nucleotides: TGTGCCAGCAGCTTAGAGACAGGTTACACCGGGGAGCTGTTTTTT. This sequence encodes CASSLETGYTGELFF.

The V and J genes are TRBV19 and TRBJ2-3, with D possibly matching TRBD1 (6 bases). The CDR3 has 15 residues. Per germline, CDR1 LNHDA and CDR2 SQIVND (reference sequence). Trimming pared 3 bases from V and 2 bases from J, leaving 12 bases between. The CDR3 protein is CASSMQGMNTDTQYF. DNA for the CDR3: TGTGCCAGTAGTATGCAGGGGATGAACACAGATACGCAGTATTTT.

V usage is TRBV29-1 and J usage is TRBJ1-2, with 7 bases lining up with TRBD1. The CDR3 has 14 amino acids. Germline values: CDR1 SQVTM, CDR2 ANQGSEA. The ends lost 4 bases at V and 5 bases at J; junction bases unmatched: 10. CDR3 region: CSVVGTAIMYGYTF. The CDR3 DNA sequence: TGCAGCGTTGTAGGGACAGCGATTATGTATGGCTACACCTTC.

The chain has TRBV19 and TRBJ2-5, with 8 bases identical to TRBD2. The junction had 10 bases not matched to a gene; V was cut back by 5 bases and J by 5 bases. This CDR3 has 15 amino acids. In germline, CDR1 is LNHDA, CDR2 SQIVND (reference sequence). CDR3 DNA sequence: TGTGCCAGTAGTCTTACGGGAGGGCCGCGGGAGACCCAGTACTTC. It yields the protein CASSLTGGPRETQYF.

The rearrangement uses TRBV9 and TRBJ1-1; no definite D call. The germline CDR1 and CDR2 sequences are SGDLS and YYNGEE. Trimming removed 0 bases from V and 4 bases from J, with 10 bases in between. The CDR3 contains 14 residues. The DNA of the CDR3 is TGTGCCAGCAGCGTAGGCCAGGCGGGCACTGAAGCTTTCTTT. Translated, it gives CASSVGQAGTEAFF.

The chain joins TRBV9 to TRBJ2-2; 10 positions match TRBD2. This CDR3 region has 18 residues. The V segment lost 3 bases and the J segment 5 bases; nucleotides outside the gene matches: 13. CDR1 and CDR2 (germline): SGDLS, YYNGEE. This CDR3 reads CASSESPSGRAGTGELFF. CDR3 bases: TGTGCCAGCAGCGAGAGTCCGAGCGGGAGGGCCGGGACCGGGGAGCTGTTTTTT. Complete variable domain (other parts from reference TRBV9 and TRBJ2-2): DSGVTQTPKHLITATGQRVTLRCSPRSGDLSVYWYQQSLDQGLQFLIQYYNGEERAKGNILERFSAQQFPDLHSELNLSSLELGDSALYFCASSESPSGRAGTGELFFGEGSRLTVL.

The chain carries TRBV30 and TRBJ2-1, with 9 bases matching TRBD1. J gave up 4 bases and V 1 base, and 2 bases lay outside the gene matches. CDR3 length equals 14 residues. CDR1 and CDR2 from the germline V gene are GTSNPN and SVGIG (reference sequence). This chain's CDR3 is CAWSAGQGYNEQFF. Here the CDR3 DNA reads TGTGCCTGGAGTGCGGGACAGGGATACAATGAGCAGTTCTTC.

This clone has only a few counts. The chain joins TRBV6-2 or TRBV6-3 to TRBJ1-1; weak D call: TRBD1 (6 bases). The CDR3 is made up of 14 amino acids. Germline-derived CDR1 and CDR2 are MNHEY and SVGEGT. V was cut by 2 bases and J by 3 bases, with 10 bases left in between. The CDR3 loop is CASSYMTGHTEAFF. In DNA form, the CDR3 reads TGTGCCAGCAGTTACATGACAGGTCACACTGAAGCTTTCTTT.

The chain joins TRBV5-4 to TRBJ1-3; D uncertain. Per the germline V gene, CDR1 is SGHNT and CDR2 is YYREEE (reference sequence). This CDR3 has 14 amino acids. V dropped 1 base and J dropped 4 bases, with 9 bases sitting between them. CDR3 amino acids: CASSLFGGGNTIYF. The CDR3 DNA sequence: TGTGCCAGCAGCTTGTTCGGCGGGGGAAACACCATATATTTT.

This chain links TRBV5-1 with TRBJ1-6, with 7 bases that match TRBD1. With 4 bases clipped from V and 0 bases from J, the junction kept 4 bases outside the gene matches. CDR3 length: 16 residues. Germline-derived CDR1 and CDR2 are SGHRS and YFSETQ. Here the CDR3 reads CASSPDRSSYNSPLHF. The CDR3 bases are TGCGCCAGCAGCCCGGACAGGAGCTCCTATAATTCACCCCTCCACTTT.

This chain links TRBV29-1 with TRBJ2-2, with 7 bases that match TRBD2. CDR1 is SQVTM and CDR2 is ANQGSEA in the germline V gene. The CDR3 extends over 15 amino acids. V lost 5 bases to trimming and J lost 3 bases; unmatched junction nucleotides: 9. In DNA form, the CDR3 reads TGCAGCGTTACTATGGGAGGGGTGCACACCGGGGAGCTGTTTTTT. Amino acid sequence: CSVTMGGVHTGELFF.

This clone was seen only once. The chain employs TRBV27 and TRBJ1-2, with TRBD1 as a possible D gene (5 bases). V lost 6 bases and J 1 base, leaving 9 bases between the germline ends. The germline gives CDR1 MNHEY, CDR2 SMNVEV (reference sequence). The CDR3 has 13 amino acids. In DNA, the CDR3 is TGTGCCAGCAGATCTCAGGGTAACTATGGCTACACCTTC. It translates to CASRSQGNYGYTF.

J is TRBJ1-2 and V is TRBV24-1; no definite D call. The CDR3 has 14 amino acids. Germline V gene lookup returns CDR1 KGHDR and CDR2 SFDVKD. V lost 2 bases and J 4 bases, leaving 10 bases between the germline ends. Here the CDR3 reads CATSDYGSFYGYTF. CDR3 DNA sequence: TGTGCCACCAGTGATTATGGCAGTTTCTATGGCTACACCTTC.

Points on this clone: Other DNA variants within this sample encode the same CDR3. The chain links TRBV5-4 to TRBJ1-2; 12 bases map to TRBD1. J lost 5 bases, V lost 0 bases, and 2 bases had no gene match. The germline V gene encodes CDR1 SGHNT and CDR2 YYREEE (reference sequence). The CDR3 extends over 15 amino acids. In DNA form, the CDR3 reads TGTGCCAGCAGCTTGGCGGGACAGGGGGCTTATGGCTACACCTTC. Its translation is CASSLAGQGAYGYTF.

In nucleotides, the CDR3 is TGTGCCAGCATGTCTAACAGAATGAACACTGAAGCTTTCTTT. This gives the protein CASMSNRMNTEAFF. The chain has TRBV2 and TRBJ1-1, with D uncertain. The CDR3 spans 14 residues. V lost 7 bases and J lost 0, with 12 bases in between. Germline values: CDR1 SNHLY, CDR2 FYNNEI.